One sample yielded the 8 T cell receptor beta chains listed below, sequenced in a study of T cells after yellow fever vaccination. MiXCR, run by TCRdb on the 5' RACE reads, gives a single entry per CDR3 protein. The top ten clones hold 30% to 40% of a sample with 100,000 to 150,000 distinct CDR3 sequences, more than 7.5% of them seen once. The specimen comprised CD8+ T cells sorted from PBMCs, sampled on the day of the yellow fever booster vaccination. These receptors all come from a young man who received the YFV17D yellow fever vaccine.

This chain connects TRBV2 to TRBJ2-3, with D perhaps given as TRBD1 or TRBD2 (5 bases each). The CDR3 length is 14 residues. V was trimmed by 10 bases and J by 2 bases, leaving 16 bases between them. Germline V lookup: CDR1 SNHLY, CDR2 FYNNEI. The CDR3 sequence: CANAGTRITDTQYF. CDR3 nucleotides: TGTGCCAACGCCGGGACCCGGATCACAGATACGCAGTATTTT.

This clonotype turned up a few times. The chain carries TRBV11-2 and TRBJ2-4; D may be TRBD2 (6 bases). CDR1 is SGHAT and CDR2 is FQNNGV in the germline V gene. V lost 7 bases, J lost 0 bases, and 16 bases lay in between. This CDR3 contains 16 residues. In nucleotides, the CDR3 is TGTGCCAGCACCCCGGGGCGGGGACTAGCCAAAAACATTCAGTACTTC. It yields the protein CASTPGRGLAKNIQYF.

This clonotype was seen many times. The chain couples TRBV7-6 to TRBJ2-3, with 14 bases lining up with TRBD2. The trim removed 6 bases at V and 0 bases at J, leaving 5 bases unmatched. The germline gives CDR1 SGHVS, CDR2 FNYEAQ. The CDR3 sequence is 17 residues long. CDR3 DNA sequence: TGTGCCAGCAGTCCGGGACTAGCGGGAGATAGCACAGATACGCAGTATTTT. It translates to CASSPGLAGDSTDTQYF.

The sample holds a few counts of this clonotype. This chain links TRBV2 with TRBJ2-3; D possibly corresponds to TRBD2 (6 bases). V was shortened by 10 bases and J by 1 base, with 24 bases between the two germline ends. CDR1 is SNHLY, CDR2 FYNNEI, per germline. The CDR3 extends over 17 amino acids. In DNA form, the CDR3 reads TGTGCCACCCGGACTAAGCGGGTCACTATGGGCACAGATACGCAGTATTTT. Protein sequence: CATRTKRVTMGTDTQYF.

This clonotype was detected ten times or more. This CDR3 reads CASSNRDRAYEQYF. DNA of the CDR3: TGTGCCAGCAGCAACCGGGACAGGGCCTACGAGCAGTACTTC. V is TRBV13 and J is TRBJ2-7; 9 nucleotides align to TRBD1. The trim removed 5 bases at V and 2 bases at J, leaving 4 bases unmatched. CDR1 is PRHDT, CDR2 FYEKMQ, per germline (reference sequence). The CDR3 covers 14 residues.

This clonotype appeared a few times. The rearrangement uses TRBV7-2 and TRBJ1-2; TRBD1 matches at 10 bases. The CDR3 runs to 18 residues. V lost 1 base to trimming and J lost 8 bases; unmatched junction nucleotides: 16. Germline lookup yields CDR1 SGHTA and CDR2 FQGNSA. The CDR3 loop is CASSLGPPPGTGVEGYTF. The CDR3 DNA reads TGTGCCAGCAGCTTAGGACCCCCTCCCGGGACAGGGGTGGAAGGCTACACCTTC.

This chain connects TRBV15 to TRBJ2-1; a possible D gene is TRBD1 (5 bases). Germline V CDR1 and CDR2: LNHNV, YYDKDF (reference sequence). The CDR3 is 13 amino acids. V shed 6 bases and J shed 5 bases, with 11 bases lying between them. CDR3 bases: TGTGCCACCAGGCCCCAGGGTCACAATGAGCAGTTCTTC. Translation: CATRPQGHNEQFF.

The CDR3 spells CASSQESMGTDTQYF. The CDR3 nucleotides read TGTGCCAGCAGCCAAGAATCTATGGGGACAGATACGCAGTATTTT. The chain employs TRBV4-2 and TRBJ2-3; D is ambiguous. Trimming left V 0 bases short and J 3 bases short, with 10 bases between. The CDR3 runs 15 residues. Germline V lookup: CDR1 LGHNA, CDR2 YNFKEQ.